This T cell receptor (beta chain) derives from a study of blood T cell repertoires in COVID-19. Study-level background: Samples came from the United States, Italy and Spain, spanning acute and convalescent COVID-19.

Sequencing used immunoSEQ multiplex PCR; TCRdb keeps in-frame clones, though not all of them. The sample includes roughly 170,000 clones, about 85% seen only once; the top ten take roughly 1.1%. There are 16 residues in the CDR3. V lost 1 base, J lost 7 bases, and 15 bases lay in between. Input material: peripheral blood. This sequence was found in a man aged 55-75 years who had recovered from COVID-19. The chain couples TRBV5-3 to TRBJ1-6; weak D call: TRBD1 (5 bases). TRBV5-3 is annotated as an ORF whose role is uncertain. CDR3 nucleotide sequence: TGTGCCAGAAGCTTGCTCAGTACAGGAAACAATTCACCCCTCCACTTT. As protein: CARSLLSTGNNSPLHF.